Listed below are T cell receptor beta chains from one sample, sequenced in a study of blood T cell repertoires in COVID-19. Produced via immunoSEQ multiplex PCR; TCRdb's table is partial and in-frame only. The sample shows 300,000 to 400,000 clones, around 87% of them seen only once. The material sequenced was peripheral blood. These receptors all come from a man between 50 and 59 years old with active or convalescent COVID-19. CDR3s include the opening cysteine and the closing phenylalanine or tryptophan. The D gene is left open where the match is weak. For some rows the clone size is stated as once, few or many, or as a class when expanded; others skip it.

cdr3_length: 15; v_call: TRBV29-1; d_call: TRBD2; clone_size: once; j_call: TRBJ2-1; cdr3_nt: TGCAGCGTTGGCAATAGCGGGGGGGCCAAAAGGGAGCAGTTCTTC; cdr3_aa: CSVGNSGGAKREQFF
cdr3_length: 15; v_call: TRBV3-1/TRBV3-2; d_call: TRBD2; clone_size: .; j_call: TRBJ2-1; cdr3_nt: TGTGCCAGCAGCCAGGGTAGCGGGTCTTACAATGAGCAGTTCTTC; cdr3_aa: CASSQGSGSYNEQFF
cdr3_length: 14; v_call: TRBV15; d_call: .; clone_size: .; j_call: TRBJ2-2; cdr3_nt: TGTGCCACCAGCAGGGACATAAACACCGGGGAGCTGTTTTTT; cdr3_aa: CATSRDINTGELFF
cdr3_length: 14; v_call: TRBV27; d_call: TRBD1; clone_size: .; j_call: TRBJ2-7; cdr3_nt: TGTGCCAGCAGCCCCGGACAGGGGCCCTACGAGCAGTACTTC; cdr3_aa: CASSPGQGPYEQYF
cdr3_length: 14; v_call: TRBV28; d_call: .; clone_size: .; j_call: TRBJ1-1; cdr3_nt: TGTGCCAGCACTAAAGCGGGACGCAACACTGAAGCTTTCTTT; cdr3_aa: CASTKAGRNTEAFF
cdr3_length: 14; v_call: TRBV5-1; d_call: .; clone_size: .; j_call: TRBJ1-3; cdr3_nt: TGCGCCAGCAGCGCGGGGACCTCCGGAAACACCATATATTTT; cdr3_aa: CASSAGTSGNTIYF
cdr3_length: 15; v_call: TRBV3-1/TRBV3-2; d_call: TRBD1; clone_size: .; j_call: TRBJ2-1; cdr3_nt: TGTGCCAGCAGCCAAGTTCGGACAGGGCACAATGAGCAGTTCTTC; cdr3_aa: CASSQVRTGHNEQFF
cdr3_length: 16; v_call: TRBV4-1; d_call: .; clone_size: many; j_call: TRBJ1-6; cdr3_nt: TGCGCCAGCAGCCAACCGTTTCGTAGGGAGAATTCACCCCTCCACTTT; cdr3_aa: CASSQPFRRENSPLHF
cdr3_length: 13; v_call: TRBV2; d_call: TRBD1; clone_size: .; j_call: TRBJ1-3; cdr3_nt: TGTGCCAGCATCCGGACAGGGAAAGGCACCATATATTTT; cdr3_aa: CASIRTGKGTIYF
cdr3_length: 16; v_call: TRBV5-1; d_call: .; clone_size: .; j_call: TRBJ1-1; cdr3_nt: TGCGCCAGCAGCTTGGGTCCGGCCGGGTGGGACACTGAAGCTTTCTTT; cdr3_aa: CASSLGPAGWDTEAFF
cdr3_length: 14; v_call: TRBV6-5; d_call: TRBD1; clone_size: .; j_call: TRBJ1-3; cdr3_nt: TGTGCCAGCATAAACAGGGGGTCTGGAAACACCATATATTTT; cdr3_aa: CASINRGSGNTIYF
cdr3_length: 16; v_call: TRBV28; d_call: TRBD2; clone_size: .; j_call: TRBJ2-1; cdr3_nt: TGTGCCAGCAGACTAGCGGGGGGGCTCGGTTACAATGAGCAGTTCTTC; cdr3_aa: CASRLAGGLGYNEQFF
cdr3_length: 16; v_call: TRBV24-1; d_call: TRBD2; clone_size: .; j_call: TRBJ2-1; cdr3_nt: TGTGCCACCAGTGACACTAGCGGGGGGGCCTACAATGAGCAGTTCTTC; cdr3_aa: CATSDTSGGAYNEQFF
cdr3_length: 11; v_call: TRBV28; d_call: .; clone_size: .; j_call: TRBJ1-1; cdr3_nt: TGTGCCAGCAGTTTTTCCATTGAAGCTTTCTTT; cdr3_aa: CASSFSIEAFF
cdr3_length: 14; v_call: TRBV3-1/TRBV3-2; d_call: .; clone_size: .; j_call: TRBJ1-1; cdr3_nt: TGTGCCAGCAGCCATTCAACAGAATACACTGAAGCTTTCTTT; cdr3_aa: CASSHSTEYTEAFF
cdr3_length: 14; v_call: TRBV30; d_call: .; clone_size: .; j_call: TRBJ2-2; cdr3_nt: TGTGCCTGGAGTCGCAGGGTGAACACCGGGGAGCTGTTTTTT; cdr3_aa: CAWSRRVNTGELFF
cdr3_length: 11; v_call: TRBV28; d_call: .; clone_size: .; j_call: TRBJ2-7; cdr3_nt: TGTGCCAGCAGTTTACTATACGAGCAGTACTTC; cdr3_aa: CASSLLYEQYF
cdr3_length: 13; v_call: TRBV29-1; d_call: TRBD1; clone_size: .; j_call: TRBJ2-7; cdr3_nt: TGCAGCGCGACCGGGACAGGGACAGTCGAGCAGTACTTC; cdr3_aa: CSATGTGTVEQYF
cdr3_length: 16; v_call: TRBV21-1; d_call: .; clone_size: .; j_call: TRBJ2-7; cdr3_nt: TGTGCCAGCAGCGCCCATAGGGAGCTAGCTACTTTTGCGCAGTACTTC; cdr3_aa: CASSAHRELATFAQYF
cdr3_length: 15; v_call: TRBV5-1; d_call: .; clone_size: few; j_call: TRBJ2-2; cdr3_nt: TGCGCCAGCAGCCTGTACTTAGCTCACACCGGGGAGCTGTTTTTT; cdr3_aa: CASSLYLAHTGELFF
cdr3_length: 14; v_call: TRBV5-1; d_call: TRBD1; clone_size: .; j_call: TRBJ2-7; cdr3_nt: TGCGCCAGCAAGGAGACAGGGGGCTCGGGTGAGCAGTACTTC; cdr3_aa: CASKETGGSGEQYF
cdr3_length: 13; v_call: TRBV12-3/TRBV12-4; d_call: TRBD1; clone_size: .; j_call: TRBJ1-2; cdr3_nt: TGTGCCAGCAGTTTAGGACAGGGGTATGGCTACACCTTC; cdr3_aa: CASSLGQGYGYTF
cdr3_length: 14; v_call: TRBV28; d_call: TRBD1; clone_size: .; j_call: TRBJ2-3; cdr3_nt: TGTGCCAGCAGTCTAAGGACAGGGGTGGATACGCAGTATTTT; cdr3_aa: CASSLRTGVDTQYF
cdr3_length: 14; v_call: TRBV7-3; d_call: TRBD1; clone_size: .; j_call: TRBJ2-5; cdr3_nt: TGTGCCAGCAGCCCAGGGGGCGCGACGGAGACCCAGTACTTC; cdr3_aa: CASSPGGATETQYF
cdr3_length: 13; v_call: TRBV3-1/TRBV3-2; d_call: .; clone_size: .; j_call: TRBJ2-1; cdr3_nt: TGTGCCAGCAAAGCGGGTGTCTACAATGAGCAGTTCTTC; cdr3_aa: CASKAGVYNEQFF
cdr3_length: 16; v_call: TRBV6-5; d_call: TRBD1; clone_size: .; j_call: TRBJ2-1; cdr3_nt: TGTGCCAGCAGTTCGGGGACAGCTGGCTCCTACAATGAGCAGTTCTTC; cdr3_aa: CASSSGTAGSYNEQFF
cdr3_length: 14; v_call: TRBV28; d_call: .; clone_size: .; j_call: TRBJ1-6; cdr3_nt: TGTGCCAGCAGTACAGGGCAATATAATTCACCCCTCCACTTT; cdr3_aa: CASSTGQYNSPLHF
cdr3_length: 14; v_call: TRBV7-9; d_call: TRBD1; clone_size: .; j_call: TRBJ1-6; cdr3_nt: TGTGCCAGCAGCCTTGACAGGGGAGGCTCACCCCTCCACTTT; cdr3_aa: CASSLDRGGSPLHF
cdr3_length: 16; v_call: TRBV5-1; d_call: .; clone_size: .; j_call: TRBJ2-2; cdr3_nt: TGCGCCAGCAGCCTATCCGGGACTCTGAACACCGGGGAGCTGTTTTTT; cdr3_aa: CASSLSGTLNTGELFF